The clone carrying this T cell receptor beta chain was observed a handful of times. Its cognate antigen is unknown. These data belong to a study of CD8 T cells in ankylosing spondylitis. Each TCR beta library was made by quantitative 5'-RACE that incorporated molecular barcodes. In TCRdb, the 5' RACE reads were re-called with MiXCR into one record per CDR3 protein. Of hundreds of thousands of distinct CDR3 sequences listed, about 17% are singletons. Findings of the study overall: Significantly higher representation of disease-linked clones was reported for matched ankylosing spondylitis synovial fluid. It appeared that ankylosing spondylitis blood was characterized by a TCR beta motif of 8 or 9 highly homologous variants. Some of these motif variants have turned up before, in reports on reactive arthritis synovial fluid and blood.

Trimming cost V 8 bases and J 4 bases, with 21 bases left between them. Germline-derived CDR1 and CDR2 are SGHVS and FQNEAQ. This CDR3 spans 16 amino acids. V gene TRBV7-8 combines with J gene TRBJ1-5, with D maybe TRBD1 (5 bases). This clonotype originated in a male donor with ankylosing spondylitis. Sequenced sample: blood, either unsorted or a sorted T cell fraction (not recorded which). In nucleotides, the CDR3 is TGTGCCAGCCCTGGGACTCCAGATCTCACGAATCAGCCCCAGCATTTT. Amino acid sequence: CASPGTPDLTNQPQHF.